These 25 T cell receptor beta chains share one sample of origin, sequenced in a study of OX40 agonist ivuxolimab in advanced cancers. TCRdb keeps only in-frame clones here, not all; method: immunoSEQ multiplex PCR. The sample contains about 100,000 clones, about 91% of which appear only once. Sequences were derived from CD4+ or CD8+ T cells sorted from blood, sampled in a trial of the OX40 agonist ivuxolimab. The receptor source for this set is an adult with an advanced solid tumor such as melanoma, head and neck, liver or kidney cancer.

This clone was seen only a few times. The rearrangement links TRBV28 to TRBJ1-4, with unresolved D. The CDR3 has 15 amino acids. The germline V gene has CDR1 MDHEN and CDR2 SYDVKM. V dropped 1 base and J dropped 0 bases, with 6 bases sitting between them. The CDR3: CASSLYGATNEKLFF. CDR3 nucleotide sequence: TGTGCCAGCAGTTTATACGGGGCAACTAATGAAAAACTGTTTTTT.

V gene TRBV29-1 combines with J gene TRBJ2-1; tentative D call: TRBD1 (5 bases). V dropped 4 bases and J dropped 2 bases, with 9 bases sitting between them. CDR3 length: 13 amino acids. The germline V gene has CDR1 SQVTM and CDR2 ANQGSEA. The CDR3 protein is CSVAGSPYNEQFF. CDR3 DNA: TGCAGCGTTGCAGGGTCACCCTACAATGAGCAGTTCTTC.

CDR3 sequence (DNA): TGTGCCAGCAGCTTGCCCGGGCAAGGCACAGATACGCAGTATTTT. Translated, it gives CASSLPGQGTDTQYF. This rearrangement joins TRBV5-8 to TRBJ2-3; D gene ambiguous. This CDR3 is 15 amino acids long. V gave up 1 base and J gave up 1 base, with 10 bases separating them. The V gene's germline CDR1 is SGHTS and CDR2 YDEGEE.

This chain uses TRBV14 with TRBJ2-3, with TRBD1 matching 7 bases. Per the germline V gene, CDR1 is SGHDN and CDR2 is FVKESK. There are 15 residues in the CDR3. Losses at the gene ends were 1 base for V and 6 bases for J; bases not matched to a gene: 7. The CDR3 nucleotides read TGTGCCAGCAGCCAAGGAGGGAAAGGGGGCGATACGCAGTATTTT. Protein product: CASSQGGKGGDTQYF.

The rearrangement links TRBV6-6 to TRBJ2-7; TRBD1 matches at 10 bases. The CDR3 has 12 amino acids. V lost 8 bases and J lost 7; bases outside the gene matches: 5. Germline values: CDR1 MNHNY, CDR2 SVGAGI (reference sequence). In DNA form, the CDR3 reads TGTGCCAGCCGACAGGGGGCAAGGGAGCAGTACTTC. Encoded protein: CASRQGAREQYF.

J is TRBJ2-3 and V is TRBV30; 8 bases agree with TRBD2. The CDR3 is 15 amino acids. Germline values: CDR1 GTSNPN, CDR2 SVGIG (reference sequence). The trim removed 4 bases at V and 1 base at J, leaving 7 bases unmatched. CDR3 nucleotide sequence: TGTGCCTGGACGAAGCGGGGGAGGGGCACAGATACGCAGTATTTT. Encoded protein: CAWTKRGRGTDTQYF.

In this sample, this clone turned up once. The rearrangement joins TRBV30 to TRBJ1-1; no definite D call. V was shortened by 3 bases and J by 9 bases, with 8 bases between the two germline ends. This CDR3 contains 10 residues. Per the germline V gene, CDR1 is GTSNPN and CDR2 is SVGIG (reference sequence). This CDR3 reads CAWSEKKAFF. CDR3 DNA: TGTGCCTGGAGCGAAAAGAAAGCTTTCTTT.

The chain combines TRBV7-9 with TRBJ1-1; D is uncertain. The V end was cut by 5 bases, the J end by 0 bases, with 7 bases between. The CDR3 consists of 13 residues. Germline CDR1 and CDR2: SEHNR and FQNEAQ (reference sequence). CDR3 nucleotide sequence: TGTGCCAGCAGCCTGGACTTGAACACTGAAGCTTTCTTT. It encodes CASSLDLNTEAFF.

The chain links TRBV9 to TRBJ2-1; 11 nucleotides match TRBD1. Trimming took 4 bases from V and 5 from J; bases not matched to a gene: 11. The CDR3 is 17 amino acids. The germline CDR1 and CDR2 sequences are SGDLS and YYNGEE. CDR3: CASSWTKGQGENNEQFF. CDR3 in DNA: TGTGCCAGCAGCTGGACCAAGGGACAGGGGGAGAACAATGAGCAGTTCTTC. The whole variable domain, remainder taken from reference TRBV9 and TRBJ2-1, is DSGVTQTPKHLITATGQRVTLRCSPRSGDLSVYWYQQSLDQGLQFLIQYYNGEERAKGNILERFSAQQFPDLHSELNLSSLELGDSALYFCASSWTKGQGENNEQFFGPGTRLTVL.

J is TRBJ2-7 and V is TRBV28; the D gene is possibly TRBD1 (6 bases). Trimming removed 8 bases from V and 7 bases from J, with 33 bases in between. This CDR3 comprises 18 residues. Looked up from germline, CDR1 is MDHEN and CDR2 is SYDVKM. CDR3 coding DNA: TGTGCCAGCGGTACAGGGAAGCCTTACTCAAGAGAGGCCGCTGAGCAGTACTTC. Translated: CASGTGKPYSREAAEQYF.

The genes are TRBV6-5 and TRBJ1-1; D unclear. The germline CDR1 and CDR2 sequences are MNHEY and SVGAGI. The CDR3 has 13 residues. V gave up 7 bases and J gave up 1 base, with 10 bases separating them. CDR3 sequence: CASKEQWNTEAFF. CDR3 coding DNA: TGTGCCAGCAAGGAACAGTGGAACACTGAAGCTTTCTTT.

V usage is TRBV10-3 and J usage is TRBJ1-5; the D is unclear. Germline V gene sequence: CDR1 ENHRY, CDR2 SYGVKD. The CDR3 extends over 14 amino acids. V lost 3 bases, J lost 6 bases, and 12 bases lay in between. CDR3 bases: TGTGCCATCAGTGAAACGCAGAACGGTCAGCCCCAGCATTTT. It codes for CAISETQNGQPQHF.

The gene calls are TRBV7-9 and TRBJ1-2; D is perhaps TRBD1 (6 bases). Per germline, CDR1 SEHNR and CDR2 FQNEAQ (reference sequence). V dropped 0 bases and J dropped 4 bases, with 12 bases sitting between them. The CDR3 length is 15 residues. The CDR3 nucleotides read TGTGCCAGCAGCTTAGCGAGGGCAGGGGCCTATGGCTACACCTTC. Translating it yields CASSLARAGAYGYTF.

The CDR3 DNA sequence: TGCGCCAGCAGCGCTGGACAGTTTTATGGAAACACCATATATTTT. Its protein is CASSAGQFYGNTIYF. The chain links TRBV5-1 to TRBJ1-3, with D tentatively TRBD1 (6 bases). Trimming took 4 bases from V and 3 from J, leaving 14 bases between them. Germline V CDR1 and CDR2: SGHRS, YFSETQ. The CDR3 is made up of 15 amino acids.

J is TRBJ1-6 and V is TRBV5-4, with D perhaps matching TRBD1 (5 bases). The CDR3 contains 17 residues. V was shortened by 4 bases and J by 0 bases, with 14 bases between the two germline ends. The germline CDR1 and CDR2 sequences are SGHNT and YYREEE (reference sequence). In nucleotides, the CDR3 is TGTGCCAGCAGCCGGAGTCGGGACTTCTCCTATAATTCACCCCTCCACTTT. This gives the protein CASSRSRDFSYNSPLHF.

This chain joins TRBV9 and TRBJ2-1, with D possibly matching TRBD1 (5 bases). V was clipped by 3 bases and J by 2 bases, with 21 bases between them. Germline-derived CDR1 and CDR2 are SGDLS and YYNGEE. The CDR3 spans 18 residues. CDR3 region: CASSAGMDTTLTYNEQFF. CDR3 in DNA: TGTGCCAGCAGCGCGGGTATGGACACCACGTTAACCTACAATGAGCAGTTCTTC.

The rearrangement links TRBV2 to TRBJ2-7, with 7 bases lining up with TRBD2. Germline V gene data show CDR1 as SNHLY and CDR2 as FYNNEI. The CDR3 loop spans 13 amino acids. With V trimmed by 2 bases and J by 7 bases, 5 bases remained unmatched. DNA of the CDR3: TGTGCCAGCAGTGAACGGGGGGTAGGGGAGCAGTACTTC. Translating gives CASSERGVGEQYF.

The V call is TRBV2, the J call TRBJ2-5, with a weak D call TRBD1 (6 bases). This CDR3 is 14 amino acids long. Per the germline V gene, CDR1 is SNHLY and CDR2 is FYNNEI. Trimming removed 4 bases at V and 4 bases at J, with 13 bases between. The CDR3 DNA reads as TGTGCCAGCAGTGGCACAGGGCCGGGAGAGACCCAGTACTTC. This sequence encodes CASSGTGPGETQYF.

This clone was seen once. This rearrangement joins TRBV6-5 to TRBJ1-2, with TRBD1 matching over 10 bases. V shed 4 bases, J shed 6 bases, and the junction held 5 bases outside the gene matches. There are 14 residues in the CDR3. Germline V lookup: CDR1 MNHEY, CDR2 SVGAGI. CDR3 sequence (DNA): TGTGCCAGCAGTTCCCGGGACAGGGGACATGGCTACACCTTC. Its translation: CASSSRDRGHGYTF.

The rearrangement links TRBV28 to TRBJ1-5, with D unclear. There are 13 residues in the CDR3. Looked up from germline, CDR1 is MDHEN and CDR2 is SYDVKM. The germline V and J ends were trimmed by 7 bases and 0 bases, with 7 bases remaining between them. CDR3 nucleotides: TGTGCCAGCACCATCCATAGCAATCAGCCCCAGCATTTT. It encodes CASTIHSNQPQHF.

The CDR3 sequence is CASSVASLSGELFF. CDR3 DNA sequence: TGTGCCAGCAGCGTAGCTAGCCTATCCGGGGAGCTGTTTTTT. The rearrangement links TRBV9 to TRBJ2-2, with D possibly matching TRBD2 (5 bases). Per germline, CDR1 SGDLS and CDR2 YYNGEE. Trimming took off 0 bases at V and 6 bases at J, with 9 bases between the two ends. The CDR3 is 14 amino acids.

The V gene is TRBV19, the J gene TRBJ2-2; TRBD2 agrees at 8 bases. Germline V gene data show CDR1 as LNHDA and CDR2 as SQIVND (reference sequence). This CDR3 has 15 amino acids. Trimming took 3 bases from V and 5 from J; bases not matched to a gene: 5. The CDR3, as DNA: TGTGCCAGTAGTATTAGAGCGGGGGTGACCGGGGAGCTGTTTTTT. This gives the protein CASSIRAGVTGELFF.

V usage is TRBV27 and J usage is TRBJ2-7, with D possibly TRBD1 on 5 matching bases. Trimming removed 6 bases from V and 7 bases from J, with 22 bases in between. The CDR3 runs to 15 residues. Germline loops: CDR1 MNHEY, CDR2 SMNVEV (reference sequence). This CDR3 is CASSTPGKPPREQYF. The CDR3 coding sequence is TGTGCCAGCAGCACACCAGGGAAACCCCCTCGTGAGCAGTACTTC.

The genes are TRBV2 and TRBJ2-1; 11 bases fit TRBD2. This CDR3 spans 15 amino acids. The germline V gene encodes CDR1 SNHLY and CDR2 FYNNEI. After removal of 4 bases from V and 4 bases from J, the junction contained 3 bases not matched to a gene. CDR3 sequence: CASSVTSGSYNEQFF. For the CDR3, the DNA is TGTGCCAGCAGTGTCACTAGCGGGAGTTACAATGAGCAGTTCTTC.

The V call is TRBV7-6, the J call TRBJ2-1; D is possibly TRBD2 (7 bases). The CDR3 covers 13 residues. Germline values: CDR1 SGHVS, CDR2 FNYEAQ. Trimming removed 6 bases from V and 8 bases from J, with 14 bases in between. CDR3 nucleotides: TGTGCCAGCAGTATTAGAGGGGGGGATGAGCAGTTCTTC. Protein product: CASSIRGGDEQFF.